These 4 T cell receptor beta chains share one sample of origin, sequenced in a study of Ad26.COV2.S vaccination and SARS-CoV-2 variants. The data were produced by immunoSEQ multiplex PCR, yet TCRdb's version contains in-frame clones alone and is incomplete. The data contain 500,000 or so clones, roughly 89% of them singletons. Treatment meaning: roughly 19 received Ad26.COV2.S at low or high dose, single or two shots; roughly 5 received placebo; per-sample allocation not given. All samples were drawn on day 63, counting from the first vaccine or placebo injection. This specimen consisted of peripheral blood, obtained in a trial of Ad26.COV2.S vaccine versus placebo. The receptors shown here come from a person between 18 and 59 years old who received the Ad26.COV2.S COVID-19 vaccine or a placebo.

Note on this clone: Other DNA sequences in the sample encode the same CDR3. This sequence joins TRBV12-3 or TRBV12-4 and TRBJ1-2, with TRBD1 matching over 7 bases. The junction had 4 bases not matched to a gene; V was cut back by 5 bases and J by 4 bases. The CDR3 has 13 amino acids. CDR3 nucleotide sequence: TGTGCCAGCAGTCCGACAGGGATCTATGGCTACACCTTC. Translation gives CASSPTGIYGYTF.

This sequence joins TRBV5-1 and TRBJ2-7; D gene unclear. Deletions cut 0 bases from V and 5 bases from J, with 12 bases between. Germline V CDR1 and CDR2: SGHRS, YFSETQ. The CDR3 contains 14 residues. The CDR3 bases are TGCGCCAGCAGCTTGGGGAATCCCTACGACGAGCAGTACGTC. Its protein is CASSLGNPYDEQYV.

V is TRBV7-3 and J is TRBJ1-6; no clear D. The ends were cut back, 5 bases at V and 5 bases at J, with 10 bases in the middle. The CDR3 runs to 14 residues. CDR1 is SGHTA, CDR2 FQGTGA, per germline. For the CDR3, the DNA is TGTGCCAGCAGCCGAGACAACGATAATTCACCCCTCCACTTT. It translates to CASSRDNDNSPLHF. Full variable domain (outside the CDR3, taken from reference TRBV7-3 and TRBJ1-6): GAGVSQTPSNKVTEKGKYVELRCDPISGHTALYWYRQSLGQGPEFLIYFQGTGAADDSGLPNDRFFAVRPEGSVSTLKIQRTERGDSAVYLCASSRDNDNSPLHFGNGTRLTVT.

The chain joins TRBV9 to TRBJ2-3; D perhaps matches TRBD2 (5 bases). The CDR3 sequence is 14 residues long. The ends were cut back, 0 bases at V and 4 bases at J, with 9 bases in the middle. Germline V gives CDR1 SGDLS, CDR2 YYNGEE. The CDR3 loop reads CASSVGGFADTQYF. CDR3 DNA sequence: TGTGCCAGCAGCGTAGGAGGGTTCGCAGATACGCAGTATTTT.